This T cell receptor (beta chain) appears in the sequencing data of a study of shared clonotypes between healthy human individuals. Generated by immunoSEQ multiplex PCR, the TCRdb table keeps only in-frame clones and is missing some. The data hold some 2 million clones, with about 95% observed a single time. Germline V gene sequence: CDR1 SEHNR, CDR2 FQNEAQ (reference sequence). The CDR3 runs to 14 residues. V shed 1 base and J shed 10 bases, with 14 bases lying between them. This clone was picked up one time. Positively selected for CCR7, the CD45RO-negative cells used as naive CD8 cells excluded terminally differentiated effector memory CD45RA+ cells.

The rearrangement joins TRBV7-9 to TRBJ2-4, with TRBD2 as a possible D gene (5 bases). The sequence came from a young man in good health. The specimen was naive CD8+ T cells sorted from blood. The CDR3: CASSLDVASLIQYF. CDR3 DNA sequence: TGTGCCAGCAGCTTAGATGTCGCTAGCCTGATTCAGTACTTC.